These 29 T cell receptor beta chains were all obtained from the same sample, sequenced in a study of Ad26.COV2.S vaccination and SARS-CoV-2 variants. Treatment defined: over 15 received Ad26.COV2.S at low or high dose, single or two shots; 5 received placebo; per-sample allocation not given. Specimens were obtained on day 63 following the first vaccine or placebo injection. Profiling relied on immunoSEQ multiplex PCR, and the TCRdb table lists in-frame clones only, not all of them. This sample yields about 480,000 clones, of which around 85% are seen a single time; roughly 13% belongs to the top ten. Sequenced here: peripheral blood, sampled in a trial of Ad26.COV2.S vaccine versus placebo. These receptors originate from a person aged 18-60 years who received the Ad26.COV2.S COVID-19 vaccine or a placebo.

This chain joins TRBV29-1 and TRBJ2-5; TRBD1 matches at 10 bases. The CDR3 totals 13 residues. Unmatched junction bases numbered 8, after V lost 4 bases and J lost 9 bases. Germline V gene data show CDR1 as SQVTM and CDR2 as ANQGSEA. The CDR3 reads CSVVSGDRGSQYF. In nucleotides, the CDR3 is TGCAGCGTTGTAAGCGGGGACAGGGGATCCCAGTACTTC.

The chain has TRBV27 and TRBJ2-7; TRBD2 aligns across 11 bases. The CDR3 contains 16 residues. V shed 5 bases, J shed 2 bases, and the junction held 8 bases outside the gene matches. The germline CDR1 and CDR2 sequences are MNHEY and SMNVEV (reference sequence). In DNA form, the CDR3 reads TGTGCCAGCAGTCCCACGGGACTAGCGGCCCCCTACGAGCAGTACTTC. Protein: CASSPTGLAAPYEQYF.

This clone has only a few counts. The chain links TRBV5-6 to TRBJ1-2; D may be TRBD1 (5 bases). This CDR3 comprises 15 residues. The germline V and J ends were trimmed by 0 bases and 2 bases, with 11 bases remaining between them. Germline CDR1 reads SGHDT; CDR2 reads YYEEEE. The CDR3 DNA reads TGTGCCAGCAGCTTGGCCGGCAGGGCCAACTATGGCTACACCTTC. Translating it yields CASSLAGRANYGYTF.

J is TRBJ2-5 and V is TRBV7-2; tentatively, D is TRBD1 (7 bases). V lost 1 base and J lost 3, with 12 bases in between. Per germline, CDR1 SGHTA and CDR2 FQGNSA. This CDR3 is 15 amino acids long. CDR3: CASSLGQGGEETQYF. The CDR3 DNA is TGTGCCAGCAGCTTAGGGCAGGGGGGCGAAGAGACCCAGTACTTC.

The CDR3 region is CASSDFTANTEAFF. The CDR3 bases are TGTGCCAGCAGTGATTTCACAGCGAACACTGAAGCTTTCTTT. The genes are TRBV6-1 and TRBJ1-1; D remains unclear. Germline CDR1 MNHNS, CDR2 SASEGT. V lost 3 bases and J lost 1, with 9 bases in between. The length of the CDR3 is 14 residues.

The chain carries TRBV12-5 and TRBJ1-1; TRBD1 is a possible D gene (6 bases). Trimming left V 1 base short and J 1 base short, with 16 bases between. This CDR3 region has 17 residues. Germline V gene lookup returns CDR1 LGHNT and CDR2 FRNRAP. The CDR3 is CASGLGTGTHRNTEAFF. The CDR3 DNA reads as TGTGCTAGTGGTTTGGGAACCGGGACACACAGGAACACTGAAGCTTTCTTT.

This clone was detected a few times. V is TRBV29-1 and J is TRBJ1-2; D is unresolved. The CDR3 length is 15 residues. V shed 0 bases and J shed 5 bases, with 16 bases lying between them. Germline assignment: CDR1 SQVTM and CDR2 ANQGSEA. CDR3 nucleotides: TGCAGCGTTGAAGATGCCAGGCGGATCGGGTATGGCTACACCTTC. Translating gives CSVEDARRIGYGYTF.

The rearrangement joins TRBV28 to TRBJ1-1; D ambiguous. The CDR3 extends over 15 amino acids. Trimming cost V 8 bases and J 3 bases, with 19 bases left between them. Germline CDR1 reads MDHEN; CDR2 reads SYDVKM. For the CDR3, the DNA is TGTGCCAGCCGGATTGCGAGGGCTAGGGACACTGAAGCTTTCTTT. This gives the protein CASRIARARDTEAFF.

This clone was seen a few times. J is TRBJ2-7 and V is TRBV7-8; D gene uncertain. The CDR3 totals 12 residues. Germline V gene lookup returns CDR1 SGHVS and CDR2 FQNEAQ. V was clipped by 3 bases and J by 3 bases, with 6 bases between them. For the CDR3, the DNA is TGTGCCAGCAGCTTCCCAGACTACGAGCAGTACTTC. Protein product: CASSFPDYEQYF.

This rearrangement joins TRBV3-1 (or the pseudogene TRBV3-2) to TRBJ2-7; D unresolved. CDR3 length: 12 amino acids. V lost 1 base to trimming and J lost 6 bases, with 7 bases between them. The germline gives CDR1 LGHDT, CDR2 YNNKEL (reference sequence). The CDR3 loop reads CASSQVGFEQYF. In nucleotides, the CDR3 is TGTGCCAGCAGCCAAGTAGGGTTCGAGCAGTACTTC.

This chain connects TRBV6-6 to TRBJ2-5; 7 bases fit TRBD1. The trim removed 5 bases at V and 0 bases at J, leaving 12 bases unmatched. Germline values: CDR1 MNHNY, CDR2 SVGAGI (reference sequence). The CDR3 has 17 amino acids. The CDR3 sequence is CASSPPGTAHYQETQYF. In nucleotides, the CDR3 is TGTGCCAGCAGTCCCCCCGGGACAGCGCATTACCAAGAGACCCAGTACTTC.

This clone has a single count. This chain joins TRBV28 and TRBJ2-1; possible D gene TRBD2, 6 bases. The CDR3 is 15 residues long. Germline V lookup: CDR1 MDHEN, CDR2 SYDVKM. V lost 5 bases and J 10 bases, leaving 21 bases between the germline ends. The CDR3 is CASSKPGTAVGEQFF. The CDR3, as DNA: TGTGCCAGCAGTAAACCCGGGACTGCTGTAGGGGAGCAGTTCTTC.

V usage is TRBV29-1 and J usage is TRBJ2-3, with D perhaps matching TRBD2 (6 bases). The germline V gene has CDR1 SQVTM and CDR2 ANQGSEA. The CDR3 runs 14 residues. Trimming left V 4 bases short and J 6 bases short, with 17 bases between. CDR3: CSVVRRDGQDTQYF. CDR3 sequence (DNA): TGCAGCGTTGTCAGGCGGGACGGTCAGGATACGCAGTATTTT.

This clone has only a few counts. The chain is built from TRBV5-4 and TRBJ1-2, with TRBD1 as a possible D gene (5 bases). V was cut by 0 bases and J by 5 bases, with 11 bases left in between. The CDR3 extends over 14 amino acids. Germline loops: CDR1 SGHNT, CDR2 YYREEE (reference sequence). The CDR3 sequence is CASSLVPRGYGYTF. The CDR3 nucleotides read TGTGCCAGCAGCTTGGTTCCCCGGGGGTATGGCTACACCTTC.

The V and J genes are TRBV5-1 and TRBJ2-7, with D possibly matching TRBD1 (5 bases). The CDR3 length is 14 residues. Trimming cost V 2 bases and J 2 bases, with 11 bases left between them. CDR1 is SGHRS, CDR2 YFSETQ, per germline. The CDR3 DNA is TGCGCCAGCAGCTTCCAGGGCTCCCCCTACGAGCAGTACTTC. Encoded protein: CASSFQGSPYEQYF.

The chain links TRBV4-3 to TRBJ2-7; tentative D call: TRBD1 (5 bases). The germline V gene has CDR1 LGHNA and CDR2 YSLEER. The V and J ends lost 1 base and 2 bases respectively, with 24 bases between them. The CDR3 runs to 19 residues. CDR3 nucleotide sequence: TGCGCCAGCAGCCAAGTGTTACTTAAGGGGCTCGGTGTTCCCTACGAGCAGTACTTC. Its translation: CASSQVLLKGLGVPYEQYF.

V is TRBV3-1 (or the pseudogene TRBV3-2) and J is TRBJ1-2; D is possibly TRBD1 (5 bases). V gave up 0 bases and J gave up 4 bases, with 12 bases separating them. The CDR3 runs to 15 residues. CDR1 is LGHDT and CDR2 is YNNKEL in the germline V gene (reference sequence). Here the CDR3 reads CASSQDNGAVYGYTF. CDR3 nucleotide sequence: TGTGCCAGCAGCCAAGATAATGGGGCGGTCTATGGCTACACCTTC.

J is TRBJ2-1 and V is TRBV7-2, with 8 nucleotides matching TRBD2. Trimming removed 5 bases from V and 9 bases from J; junction bases left unmatched: 9. The CDR3 totals 14 residues. Germline V CDR1 and CDR2: SGHTA, FQGNSA. DNA of the CDR3: TGTGCCAGCAGCCCACTAGCGGCGGGTGGTGAGCAGTTCTTC. As protein: CASSPLAAGGEQFF.

This clone was observed a handful of times. This sequence joins TRBV5-4 and TRBJ1-3; D ambiguous. V lost 4 bases and J 4 bases, leaving 15 bases between the germline ends. Germline V gives CDR1 SGHNT, CDR2 YYREEE (reference sequence). This CDR3 region has 15 residues. The CDR3 sequence is CASSPGVGSGNTIYF. The CDR3 region has the DNA TGTGCCAGCAGCCCCGGCGTGGGCTCGGGAAACACCATATATTTT.

J is TRBJ1-1 and V is TRBV11-1; D unclear. The V end lost 3 bases, the J end lost 3 bases, and 11 bases lay between the germline ends. The CDR3 consists of 14 residues. Germline CDR1 SGHAT, CDR2 FQDESV (reference sequence). The CDR3 nucleotides read TGTGCCAGCAGCTTCTTTGGCTCGGACACTGAAGCTTTCTTT. As protein: CASSFFGSDTEAFF.

Remarks on this clone: Because the CDR3's place on the DNA is in doubt, the DNA is left out and the CDR3 is given as listed by TCRdb. This CDR3 is also generated by other DNA sequences in the sample. This rearrangement joins TRBV30 to TRBJ2-7; no check of the table's D call, TRBD2, against the DNA was made. Counting both end residues, the CDR3 totals 13 amino acids. Germline-derived CDR1 and CDR2 are GTSNPN and SVGIG (reference sequence). CDR3 in amino acids: CAWSVRRAYEQYF.

V gene TRBV7-9 combines with J gene TRBJ2-3; 14 bases are shared with TRBD2. V shed 4 bases and J 6 bases; nucleotides not matched to a gene: 9. The length of the CDR3 is 17 residues. The V gene's germline CDR1 is SEHNR and CDR2 FQNEAQ (reference sequence). The CDR3 DNA reads TGTGCCAGCAGCTCGGACAGACTAGCGGGAGGGCTCGATACGCAGTATTTT. This sequence encodes CASSSDRLAGGLDTQYF. Full variable domain (remainder filled in from reference TRBV7-9 and TRBJ2-3): DTGVSQNPRHKITKRGQNVTFRCDPISEHNRLYWYRQTLGQGPEFLTYFQNEAQLEKSRLLSDRFSAERPKGSFSTLEIQRTEQGDSAMYLCASSSDRLAGGLDTQYFGPGTRLTVL.

The chain links TRBV27 to TRBJ2-3; no clear D gene. Germline V CDR1 and CDR2: MNHEY, SMNVEV (reference sequence). V lost 5 bases, J lost 1 base, and 13 bases lay in between. There are 15 residues in the CDR3. Here the CDR3 DNA reads TGTGCCAGCAGTCCATCAAGGGCAGGCACAGATACGCAGTATTTT. Translating gives CASSPSRAGTDTQYF.

The V gene is TRBV15, the J gene TRBJ2-3; D gene uncertain. The CDR3 covers 13 residues. V was cut by 3 bases and J by 6 bases, with 10 bases left in between. Germline V gene data show CDR1 as LNHNV and CDR2 as YYDKDF (reference sequence). This chain's CDR3 is CATSSGAADTQYF. Written as DNA, the CDR3 is TGTGCCACCAGCAGCGGAGCAGCGGATACGCAGTATTTT. The whole variable domain, remainder taken from reference TRBV15 and TRBJ2-3, is DAMVIQNPRYQVTQFGKPVTLSCSQTLNHNVMYWYQQKSSQAPKLLFHYYDKDFNNEADTPDNFQSRRPNTSFCFLDIRSPGLGDTAMYLCATSSGAADTQYFGPGTRLTVL.

This chain connects TRBV28 to TRBJ1-6, with D possibly TRBD1 on 6 matching bases. This CDR3 contains 13 residues. Trimming removed 6 bases from V and 9 bases from J, with 12 bases in between. CDR1 is MDHEN and CDR2 is SYDVKM in the germline V gene. DNA for the CDR3: TGTGCCAGCAGCCGCGACAGGCTTTCACCCCTCCACTTT. Protein sequence: CASSRDRLSPLHF.

The chain couples TRBV19 to TRBJ2-5, with 7 nucleotides matching TRBD1. The CDR3 contains 13 residues. After removal of 3 bases from V and 4 bases from J, the junction contained 2 bases not matched to a gene. Per the germline V gene, CDR1 is LNHDA and CDR2 is SQIVND (reference sequence). CDR3 DNA: TGTGCCAGTAGTATCCCAGGGGGAGAGACCCAGTACTTC. Protein: CASSIPGGETQYF.

The chain is built from TRBV7-9 and TRBJ2-7; no firm D call. This CDR3 comprises 17 residues. Trimming removed 5 bases from V and 3 bases from J, with 23 bases in between. Per the germline V gene, CDR1 is SEHNR and CDR2 is FQNEAQ (reference sequence). The CDR3 here is CASSPRGSARKSYEQYF. CDR3 coding DNA: TGTGCCAGCAGCCCGAGAGGTTCGGCTCGGAAGAGCTACGAGCAGTACTTC.

Only one count was recorded for this clone. V usage is TRBV29-1 and J usage is TRBJ2-1; 10 bases align to TRBD2. The CDR3 is made up of 12 amino acids. Germline-derived CDR1 and CDR2 are SQVTM and ANQGSEA. With V trimmed by 7 bases and J by 6 bases, 3 bases remained unmatched. The DNA for the CDR3 is TGCAGCGGGTCTAGCGGGAGCAATGAGCAGTTCTTC. The encoded protein is CSGSSGSNEQFF.

This clone was detected only once. The chain has TRBV10-2 and TRBJ2-7; 12 bases align to TRBD2. The CDR3 consists of 14 residues. The V gene end was trimmed by 5 bases and the J gene end by 6 bases; junction bases not matched to a gene: 5. CDR1 WSHSY and CDR2 SAAADI come from the germline V gene. The CDR3 is CASSSTSGRTEQYF. In nucleotides, the CDR3 is TGCGCCAGCAGTAGTACTAGCGGGAGGACCGAGCAGTACTTC.